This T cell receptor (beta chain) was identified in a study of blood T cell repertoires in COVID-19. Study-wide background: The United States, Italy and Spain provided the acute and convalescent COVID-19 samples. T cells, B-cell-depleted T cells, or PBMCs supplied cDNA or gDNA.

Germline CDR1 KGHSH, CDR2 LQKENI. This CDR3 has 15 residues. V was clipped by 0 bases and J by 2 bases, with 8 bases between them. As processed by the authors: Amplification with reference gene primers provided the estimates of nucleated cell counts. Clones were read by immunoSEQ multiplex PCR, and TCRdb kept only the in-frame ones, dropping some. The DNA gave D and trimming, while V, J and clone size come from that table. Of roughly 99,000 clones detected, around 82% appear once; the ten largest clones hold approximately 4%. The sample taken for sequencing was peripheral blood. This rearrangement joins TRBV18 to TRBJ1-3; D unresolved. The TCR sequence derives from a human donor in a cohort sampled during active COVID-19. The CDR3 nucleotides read TGTGCCAGCTCACCACCGCGGGGAACTGGAAACACCATATATTTT. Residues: CASSPPRGTGNTIYF. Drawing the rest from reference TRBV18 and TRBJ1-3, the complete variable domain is NAGVMQNPRHLVRRRGQEARLRCSPMKGHSHVYWYRQLPEEGLKFMVYLQKENIIDESGMPKERFSAEFPKEGPSILRIQQVVRGDSAAYFCASSPPRGTGNTIYFGEGSWLTVV.